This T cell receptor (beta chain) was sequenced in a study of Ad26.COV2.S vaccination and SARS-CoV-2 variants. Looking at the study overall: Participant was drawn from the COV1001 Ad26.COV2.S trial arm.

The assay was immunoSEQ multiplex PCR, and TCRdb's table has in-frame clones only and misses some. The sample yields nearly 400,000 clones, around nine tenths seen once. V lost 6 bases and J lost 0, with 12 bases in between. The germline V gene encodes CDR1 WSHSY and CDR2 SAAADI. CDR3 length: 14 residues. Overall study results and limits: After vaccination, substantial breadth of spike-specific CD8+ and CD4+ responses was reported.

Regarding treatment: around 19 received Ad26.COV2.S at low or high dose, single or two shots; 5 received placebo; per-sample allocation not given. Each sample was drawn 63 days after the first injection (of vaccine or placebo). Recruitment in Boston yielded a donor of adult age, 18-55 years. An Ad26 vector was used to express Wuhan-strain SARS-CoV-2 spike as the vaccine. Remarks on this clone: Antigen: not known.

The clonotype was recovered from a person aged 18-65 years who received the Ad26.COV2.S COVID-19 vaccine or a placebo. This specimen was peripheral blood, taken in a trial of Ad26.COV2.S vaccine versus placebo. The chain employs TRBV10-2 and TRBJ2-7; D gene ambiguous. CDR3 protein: CASRLDTSSYEQYF. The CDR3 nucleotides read TGCGCCAGCAGACTTGACACGAGCTCCTACGAGCAGTACTTC.